These T cell receptor beta chains were read from a single sample in a study of T cell repertoires in cytomegalovirus infection. MiXCR, run by TCRdb on the reads, gives a single entry per CDR3 protein. Of around 360,000 distinct CDR3 sequences listed, about 35% were seen once; the top ten hold roughly 14%. No antigen is known for these receptors. The sample was cultured PBMCs, taken from culture after CMV antigen stimulation. All receptors derive from a human donor in good health (CMV status not recorded). Some clones in this sample may be carry-over from other donors' samples. Each CDR3 is given with its conserved first and last residue. The D gene is left open where the match is weak. Clone size appears in some rows only: once, few, many, or a class for an expanded clone.

J	size	D	V	DNA	CDR3
TRBJ1-1	.	.	TRBV6-5	TGTGCCAGCAGTTTGAGCGTCAGAGGCACTGAAGCTTTCTTT	CASSLSVRGTEAFF
TRBJ1-2	.	.	TRBV12-3/TRBV12-4	TGTGCCAGCAGTTTCGTCCCTAGGTATGGCTACACCTTC	CASSFVPRYGYTF
TRBJ2-5	.	TRBD1	TRBV11-2	TGTGCCAGCAGCCAGACCGGACAGGTGGGGGAGACCCAGTACTTC	CASSQTGQVGETQYF
TRBJ2-2	.	TRBD1	TRBV7-9	TGTGCCAGCAGCTTCCAGGGGGAGAACACCGGGGAGCTGTTTTTT	CASSFQGENTGELFF
TRBJ2-1	.	.	TRBV6-1	TGTGCCGCCAAAGAGTGGGACCGCAATGAGCAGTTCTTC	CAAKEWDRNEQFF
TRBJ2-3	.	.	TRBV12-3/TRBV12-4	TGTGCCAGCAGTACCCGGACTAAAGGAGATACGCAGTATTTT	CASSTRTKGDTQYF
TRBJ1-2	few	.	TRBV28	TGTGCCCTAAGGAGTGGGGGCAGTAACTATGGCTACACCTTC	CALRSGGSNYGYTF
TRBJ2-5	many	.	TRBV7-2	TGTGCCAGCAGCCCAAGAGGGGGGACGGAGACCCAGTACTTC	CASSPRGGTETQYF
TRBJ1-5	many	.	TRBV7-2	TGTGCCAGCAGCTTAGAACCAGGGTCCAATCAGCCCCAGCATTTT	CASSLEPGSNQPQHF
TRBJ1-1	.	.	TRBV6-5	TGTGCCAGCAGTTATCCCGGTACCAGGATGACTGAAGCTTTCTTT	CASSYPGTRMTEAFF
TRBJ2-5	.	TRBD2	TRBV20-1	TGCAGTGCTAGAGATTCTAGCGGGGGGAAGATTGGAGAGACCCAGTACTTC	CSARDSSGGKIGETQYF
TRBJ2-1	.	.	TRBV2	TGTGCCAGCAAAGGGTTTTCCTACAATGAGCAGTTCTTC	CASKGFSYNEQFF
TRBJ1-6	.	.	TRBV20-1	TGCAGTGCTCAGCGCGGGGGCTCCTATAATTCACCCCTCCACTTT	CSAQRGGSYNSPLHF
TRBJ2-5	.	TRBD2	TRBV7-2	TGTGCCAGCATCCTTAGCGGGAGTGTAGGAGAGACCCAGTACTTC	CASILSGSVGETQYF
TRBJ1-1	few	TRBD1	TRBV28	TGTGCCAGCAGTTTAGGGACAGGTCGGAGCGTCACTGAAGCTTTCTTT	CASSLGTGRSVTEAFF
TRBJ2-1	.	.	TRBV19	TGTGCCAGTAGTATAGTCGGGACTCCAATTAATGAGCAGTTCTTC	CASSIVGTPINEQFF
TRBJ2-4	.	.	TRBV7-2	TGTGCCAGCAGCACCCGCGGGGCCCGCAAAAACATTCAGTACTTC	CASSTRGARKNIQYF
TRBJ2-6	few	.	TRBV29-1	TGCAGCGTTGGGGCCGGGGCCAACGTCCTGACTTTC	CSVGAGANVLTF
TRBJ1-4	.	.	TRBV4-1	TGCGCCAGCAGCCAAGCTTTCACGGGTGCAACTAATGAAAAACTGTTTTTT	CASSQAFTGATNEKLFF
TRBJ1-5	.	.	TRBV7-9	TGTGCCAGCAGCTTCGATTGGGGGGGGATTGGCAATCAGCCCCAGCATTTT	CASSFDWGGIGNQPQHF
TRBJ2-7	.	TRBD2	TRBV7-2	TGTGCCAGCAGCTCGGTCCCCCCTAGCGGGGGGCTATACGAGCAGTACTTC	CASSSVPPSGGLYEQYF
TRBJ1-2	few	.	TRBV7-2	TGTGCCAGCAGTTCTTCAGCTACTAACTATGGCTACACCTTC	CASSSSATNYGYTF
TRBJ1-1	few	TRBD1	TRBV20-1	TGCAGTGCTCCAGGGGGCGGGGGCACTGAAGCTTTCTTT	CSAPGGGGTEAFF
TRBJ1-1	few	TRBD1	TRBV4-1	TGCGCCAGCAGCCAAACCGACAGGGTTAACACTGAAGCTTTCTTT	CASSQTDRVNTEAFF
TRBJ1-1	.	.	TRBV14	TGTGCCAGCAGCCAAGATATGGTGGGGGTACTTATGAACACTGAAGCTTTCTTT	CASSQDMVGVLMNTEAFF
TRBJ1-1	.	.	TRBV7-2	TGTGCCAGCAGCTTAGGGACAGTTAGCGTTGAAGCTTTCTTT	CASSLGTVSVEAFF
TRBJ2-1	.	.	TRBV7-2	TGTGCCAGCAGCCCGCTGCAAGCCCGGGGCCTTAATGAGCAGTTCTTC	CASSPLQARGLNEQFF
TRBJ1-1	.	.	TRBV10-3	TGTGCCATCAGTGAGTCCTGGGGGGCTTTCTTT	CAISESWGAFF
TRBJ2-7	.	TRBD2	TRBV6-5	TGTGCCAGCAGTTTCTGGGGACTAGCGCGCAGGGAGCAGTACTTC	CASSFWGLARREQYF
TRBJ2-3	.	TRBD2	TRBV7-4	TGTGCCAGCAGCTTACCAGGGACTAGCGGGACTTCCTGGATGGATACGCAGTATTTT	CASSLPGTSGTSWMDTQYF
TRBJ2-2	.	TRBD2	TRBV6-1	TGTGCCAGCAGTGAACTTGGGGGGGCCGGGGAGCTGTTTTTT	CASSELGGAGELFF
TRBJ1-3	.	.	TRBV27	TGTGCCAGCAGTTCCCTTATAGGCTCTGGAAACACCATATATTTT	CASSSLIGSGNTIYF
TRBJ2-3	.	.	TRBV27	TGTGCCAGCAGTTTAGCTTTCCTTAGCCCGGATACGCAGTATTTT	CASSLAFLSPDTQYF
TRBJ2-3	.	.	TRBV28	TGTGCCAGCAGCCGGACTATTCTCGGAGATACGCAGTATTTT	CASSRTILGDTQYF
TRBJ2-1	.	TRBD2	TRBV20-1	TGCAGTGCTAGGGGGGGGGCTAGCGGGAGCTCCTACAATGAGCAGTTCTTC	CSARGGASGSSYNEQFF
TRBJ1-1	.	.	TRBV7-2	TGTGCCAGCAGCATGTCCAGGGTGGAAGCTTTCTTT	CASSMSRVEAFF
TRBJ2-1	.	.	TRBV20-1	TGCAGTGCCAACAGCGGCACCGCCCGTGGGAATGAGCAGTTCTTC	CSANSGTARGNEQFF
TRBJ2-5	many	TRBD2	TRBV7-2	TGTGCCAGCAGCTTAAGTGCGGGGGGAGAGACCCAGTACTTC	CASSLSAGGETQYF
TRBJ2-3	few	.	TRBV7-9	TGTGCCAGCAGCTTGAACAGGGACACAGATACGCAGTATTTT	CASSLNRDTDTQYF
TRBJ2-5	many	TRBD2	TRBV7-6	TGTGCCAGCAGCGAAACCGGGACTAGAGGGGAGACCCAGTACTTC	CASSETGTRGETQYF